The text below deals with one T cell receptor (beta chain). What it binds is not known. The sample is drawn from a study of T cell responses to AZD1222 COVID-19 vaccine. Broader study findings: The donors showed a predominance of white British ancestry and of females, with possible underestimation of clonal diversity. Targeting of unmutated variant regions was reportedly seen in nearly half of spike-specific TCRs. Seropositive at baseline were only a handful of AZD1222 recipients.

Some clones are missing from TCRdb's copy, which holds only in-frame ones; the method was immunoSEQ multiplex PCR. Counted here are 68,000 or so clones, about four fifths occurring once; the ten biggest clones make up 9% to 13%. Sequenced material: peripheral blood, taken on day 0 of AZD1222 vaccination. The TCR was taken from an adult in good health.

Here the CDR3 reads CASSLFSGTYGNTIYF. The CDR3 DNA sequence: TGTGCCAGCAGTTTATTTTCGGGTACTTACGGAAACACCATATATTTT. This rearrangement joins TRBV28 to TRBJ1-3; no definite D call. This CDR3 has 16 residues. The germline CDR1 and CDR2 sequences are MDHEN and SYDVKM. V was clipped by 1 base and J by 4 bases, with 14 bases between them.